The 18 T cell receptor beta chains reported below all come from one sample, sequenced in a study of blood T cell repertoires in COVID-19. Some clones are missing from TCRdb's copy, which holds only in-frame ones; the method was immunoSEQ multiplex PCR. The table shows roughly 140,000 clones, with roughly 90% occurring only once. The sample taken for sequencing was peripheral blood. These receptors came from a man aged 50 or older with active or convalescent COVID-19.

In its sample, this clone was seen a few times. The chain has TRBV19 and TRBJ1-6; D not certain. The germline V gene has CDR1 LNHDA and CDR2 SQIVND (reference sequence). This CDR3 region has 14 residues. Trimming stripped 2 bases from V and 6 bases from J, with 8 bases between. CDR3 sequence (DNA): TGTGCCAGTAGTATAACAGTGGGTAATTCACCCCTCCACTTT. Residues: CASSITVGNSPLHF.

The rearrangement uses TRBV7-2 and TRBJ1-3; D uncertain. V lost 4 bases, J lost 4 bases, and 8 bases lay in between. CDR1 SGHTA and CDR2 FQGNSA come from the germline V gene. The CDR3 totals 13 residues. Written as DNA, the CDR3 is TGTGCCAGCAGCTCCACGAGGGGAAACACCATATATTTT. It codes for CASSSTRGNTIYF. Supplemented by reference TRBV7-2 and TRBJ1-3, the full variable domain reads GAGVSQSPSNKVTEKGKDVELRCDPISGHTALYWYRQSLGQGLEFLIYFQGNSAPDKSGLPSDRFSAERTGGSVSTLTIQRTQQEDSAVYLCASSSTRGNTIYFGEGSWLTVV.

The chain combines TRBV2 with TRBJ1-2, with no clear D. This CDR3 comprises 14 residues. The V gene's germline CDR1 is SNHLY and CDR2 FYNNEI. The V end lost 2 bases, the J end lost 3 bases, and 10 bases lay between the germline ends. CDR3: CASSESGRDYGYTF. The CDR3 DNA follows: TGTGCCAGCAGTGAATCCGGGCGGGACTATGGCTACACCTTC.

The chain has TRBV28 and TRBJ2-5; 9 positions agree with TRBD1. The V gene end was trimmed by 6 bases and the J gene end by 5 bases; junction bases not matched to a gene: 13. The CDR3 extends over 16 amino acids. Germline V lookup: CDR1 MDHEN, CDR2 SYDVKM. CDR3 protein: CASSPNHRGRGETQYF. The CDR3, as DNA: TGTGCCAGCAGCCCAAATCACAGGGGGCGTGGGGAGACCCAGTACTTC.

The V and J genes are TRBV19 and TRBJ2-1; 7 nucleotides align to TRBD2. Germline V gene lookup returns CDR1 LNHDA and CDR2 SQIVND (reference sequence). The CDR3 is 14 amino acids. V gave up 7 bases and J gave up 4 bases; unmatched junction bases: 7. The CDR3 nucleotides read TGTGCCAGTACCGACGGGAGGAGGTACAATGAGCAGTTCTTC. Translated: CASTDGRRYNEQFF.

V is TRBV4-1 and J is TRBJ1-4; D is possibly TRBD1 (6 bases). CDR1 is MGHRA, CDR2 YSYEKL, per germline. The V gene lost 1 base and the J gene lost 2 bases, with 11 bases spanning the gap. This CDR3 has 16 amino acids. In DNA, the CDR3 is TGCGCCAGCAGCCAAGGAAGGGGGTTGACTAATGAAAAACTGTTTTTT. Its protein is CASSQGRGLTNEKLFF.

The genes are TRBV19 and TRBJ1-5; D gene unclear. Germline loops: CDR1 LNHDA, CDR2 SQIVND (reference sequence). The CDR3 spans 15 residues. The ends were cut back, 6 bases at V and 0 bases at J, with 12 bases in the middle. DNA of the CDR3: TGTGCCAGTAGGCCGACGGGGTATAGCAATCAGCCCCAGCATTTT. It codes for CASRPTGYSNQPQHF.

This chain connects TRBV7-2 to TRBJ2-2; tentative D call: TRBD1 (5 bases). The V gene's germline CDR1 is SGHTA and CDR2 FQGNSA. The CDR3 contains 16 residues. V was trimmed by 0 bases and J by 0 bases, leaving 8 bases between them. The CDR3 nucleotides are TGTGCCAGCAGCTTAGCCGACAGCCCGAACACCGGGGAGCTGTTTTTT. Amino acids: CASSLADSPNTGELFF. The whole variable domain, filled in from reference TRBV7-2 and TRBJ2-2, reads GAGVSQSPSNKVTEKGKDVELRCDPISGHTALYWYRQSLGQGLEFLIYFQGNSAPDKSGLPSDRFSAERTGGSVSTLTIQRTQQEDSAVYLCASSLADSPNTGELFFGEGSRLTVL.

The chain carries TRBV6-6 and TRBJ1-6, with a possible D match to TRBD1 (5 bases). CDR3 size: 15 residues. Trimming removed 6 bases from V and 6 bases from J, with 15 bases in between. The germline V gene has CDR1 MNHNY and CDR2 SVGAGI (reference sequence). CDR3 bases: TGTGCCAGCAGCGAGAGGACAAAAAGTAATTCACCCCTCCACTTT. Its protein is CASSERTKSNSPLHF.

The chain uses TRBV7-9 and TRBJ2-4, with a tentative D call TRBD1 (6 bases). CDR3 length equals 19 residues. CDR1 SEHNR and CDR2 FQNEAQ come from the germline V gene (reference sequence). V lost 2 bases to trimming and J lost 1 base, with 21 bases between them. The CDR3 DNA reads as TGTGCCAGCAGCTTATCGGGCAGGGGATTGGCTTTTGCCAAAAACATTCAGTACTTC. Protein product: CASSLSGRGLAFAKNIQYF.

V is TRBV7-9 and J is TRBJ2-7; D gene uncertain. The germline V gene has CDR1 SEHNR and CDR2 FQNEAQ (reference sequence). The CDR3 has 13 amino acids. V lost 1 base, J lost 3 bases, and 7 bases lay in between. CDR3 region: CASSLGRNYEQYF. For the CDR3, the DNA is TGTGCCAGCAGCTTAGGGCGGAACTACGAGCAGTACTTC. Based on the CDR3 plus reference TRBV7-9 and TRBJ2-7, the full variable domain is DTGVSQNPRHKITKRGQNVTFRCDPISEHNRLYWYRQTLGQGPEFLTYFQNEAQLEKSRLLSDRFSAERPKGSFSTLEIQRTEQGDSAMYLCASSLGRNYEQYFGPGTRLTVT.

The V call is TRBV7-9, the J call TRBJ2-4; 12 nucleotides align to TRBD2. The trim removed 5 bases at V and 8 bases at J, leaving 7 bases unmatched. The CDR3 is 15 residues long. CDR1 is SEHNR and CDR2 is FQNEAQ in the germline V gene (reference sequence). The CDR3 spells CASSERLAGEDIQYF. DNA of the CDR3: TGTGCCAGCAGCGAGCGACTAGCGGGAGAAGACATTCAGTACTTC.

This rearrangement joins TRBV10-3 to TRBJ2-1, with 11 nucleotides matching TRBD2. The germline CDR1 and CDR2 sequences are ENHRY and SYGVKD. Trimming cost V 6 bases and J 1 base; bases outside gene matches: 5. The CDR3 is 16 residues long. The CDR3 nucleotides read TGTGCCATCAGGAGCACTAGCGGGAGTTCCTACAATGAGCAGTTCTTC. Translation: CAIRSTSGSSYNEQFF.

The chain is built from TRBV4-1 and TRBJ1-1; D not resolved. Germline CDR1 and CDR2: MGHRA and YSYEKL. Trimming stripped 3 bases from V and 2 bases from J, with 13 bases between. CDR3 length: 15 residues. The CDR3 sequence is CASSHSTTVNTEAFF. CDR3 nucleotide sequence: TGCGCCAGCAGCCACTCCACAACAGTTAACACTGAAGCTTTCTTT.

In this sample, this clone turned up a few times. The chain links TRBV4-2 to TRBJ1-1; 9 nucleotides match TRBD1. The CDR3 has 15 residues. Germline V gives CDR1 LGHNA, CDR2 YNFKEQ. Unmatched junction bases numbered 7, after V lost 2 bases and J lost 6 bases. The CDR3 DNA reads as TGTGCCAGCAGCCAAAGTGGACAGGGGCCTCCTGAAGCTTTCTTT. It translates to CASSQSGQGPPEAFF.

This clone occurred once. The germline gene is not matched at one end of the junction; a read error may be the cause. CDR3 nucleotide sequence: TGTGCCAGCAGCTTAGACTCACCGCGATTCCACTTC. It yields the protein CASSLDSPRFHF. This chain links TRBV7-2 with TRBJ2-7, with D unclear. CDR3 length equals 12 residues. Germline-derived CDR1 and CDR2 are SGHTA and FQGNSA.

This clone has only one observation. DNA of the CDR3: TGTGCCAGTAGTCTGGGCTCGAACACTGAAGCTTTCTTT. Its protein product is CASSLGSNTEAFF. The chain has TRBV19 and TRBJ1-1; D gene ambiguous. CDR1 is LNHDA, CDR2 SQIVND, per germline (reference sequence). This CDR3 is 13 amino acids long. V was shortened by 5 bases and J by 1 base, with 8 bases between the two germline ends.

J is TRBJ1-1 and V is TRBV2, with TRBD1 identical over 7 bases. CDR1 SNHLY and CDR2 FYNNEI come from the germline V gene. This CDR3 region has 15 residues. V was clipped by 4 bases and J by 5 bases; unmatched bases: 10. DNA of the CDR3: TGTGCCAGCAGTGGCCGACAGGGTAGGGGGACTGAAGCTTTCTTT. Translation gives CASSGRQGRGTEAFF.